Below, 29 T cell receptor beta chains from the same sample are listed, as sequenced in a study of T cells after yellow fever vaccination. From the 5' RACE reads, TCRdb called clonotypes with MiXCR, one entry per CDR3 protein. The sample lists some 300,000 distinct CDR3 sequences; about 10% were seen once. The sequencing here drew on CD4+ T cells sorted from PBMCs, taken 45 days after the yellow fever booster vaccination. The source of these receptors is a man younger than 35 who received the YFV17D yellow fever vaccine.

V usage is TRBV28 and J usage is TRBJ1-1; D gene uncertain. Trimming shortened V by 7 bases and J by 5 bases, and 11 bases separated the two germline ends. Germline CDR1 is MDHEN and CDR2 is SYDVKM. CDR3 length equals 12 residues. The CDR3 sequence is CASKPFGTEAFF. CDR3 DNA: TGTGCCAGCAAACCGTTCGGGACTGAAGCTTTCTTT.

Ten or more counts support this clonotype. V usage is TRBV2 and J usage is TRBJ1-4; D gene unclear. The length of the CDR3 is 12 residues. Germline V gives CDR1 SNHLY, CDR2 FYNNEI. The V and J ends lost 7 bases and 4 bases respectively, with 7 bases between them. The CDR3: CASNRVNEKLFF. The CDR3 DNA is TGTGCCAGCAATAGGGTTAATGAAAAACTGTTTTTT.

The CDR3 coding sequence is TGTGCCAGCAGTTTTGTTCAGTACAATGAGCAGTTCTTC. It translates to CASSFVQYNEQFF. The chain couples TRBV27 to TRBJ2-1; D remains ambiguous. The CDR3 covers 13 residues. Per germline, CDR1 MNHEY and CDR2 SMNVEV (reference sequence). The ends were cut back, 3 bases at V and 4 bases at J, with 7 bases in the middle.

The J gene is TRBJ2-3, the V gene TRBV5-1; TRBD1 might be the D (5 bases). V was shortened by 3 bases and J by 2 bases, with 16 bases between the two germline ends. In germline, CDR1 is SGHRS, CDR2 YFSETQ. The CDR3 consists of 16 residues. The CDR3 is CASSYGTGDLTDTQYF. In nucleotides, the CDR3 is TGCGCCAGCAGCTACGGAACAGGAGATCTCACAGATACGCAGTATTTT.

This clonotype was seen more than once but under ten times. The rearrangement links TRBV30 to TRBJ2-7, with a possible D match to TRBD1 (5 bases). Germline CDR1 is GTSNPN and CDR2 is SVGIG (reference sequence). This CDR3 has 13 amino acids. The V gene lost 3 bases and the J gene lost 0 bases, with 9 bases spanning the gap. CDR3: CAWRDIYSYEQYF. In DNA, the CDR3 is TGTGCCTGGAGGGACATCTACTCCTACGAGCAGTACTTC.

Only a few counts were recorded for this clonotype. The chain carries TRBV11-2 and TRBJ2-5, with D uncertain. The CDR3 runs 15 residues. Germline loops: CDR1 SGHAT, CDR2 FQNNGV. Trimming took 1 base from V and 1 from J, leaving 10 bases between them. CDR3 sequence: CASSLVLSAQETQYF. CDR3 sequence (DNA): TGTGCCAGCAGCTTAGTGCTCTCCGCCCAAGAGACCCAGTACTTC.

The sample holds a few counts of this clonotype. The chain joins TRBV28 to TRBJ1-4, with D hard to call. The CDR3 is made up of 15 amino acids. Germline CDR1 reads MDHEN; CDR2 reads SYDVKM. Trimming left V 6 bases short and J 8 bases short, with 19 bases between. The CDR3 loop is CASSPPRGFEEKLFF. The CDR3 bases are TGTGCCAGCAGCCCCCCGAGAGGGTTTGAGGAAAAACTGTTTTTT.

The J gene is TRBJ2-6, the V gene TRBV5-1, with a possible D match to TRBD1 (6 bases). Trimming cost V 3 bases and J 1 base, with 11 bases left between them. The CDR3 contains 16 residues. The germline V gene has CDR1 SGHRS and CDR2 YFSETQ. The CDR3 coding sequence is TGCGCCAGCAGCTACAATACAGGGTCTGGGGCCAACGTCCTGACTTTC. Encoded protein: CASSYNTGSGANVLTF.

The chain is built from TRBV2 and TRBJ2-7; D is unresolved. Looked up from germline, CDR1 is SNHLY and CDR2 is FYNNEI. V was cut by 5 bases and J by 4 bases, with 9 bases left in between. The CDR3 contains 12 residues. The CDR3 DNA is TGTGCCAGCAGTCAGGTCAGGTACGAGCAGTACTTC. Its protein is CASSQVRYEQYF.

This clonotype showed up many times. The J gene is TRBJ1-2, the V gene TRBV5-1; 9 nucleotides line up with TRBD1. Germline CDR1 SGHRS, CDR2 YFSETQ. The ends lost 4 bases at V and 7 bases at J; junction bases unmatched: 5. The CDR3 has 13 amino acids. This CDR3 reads CASSLGQGSGYTF. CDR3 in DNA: TGCGCCAGCAGCCTAGGACAGGGGAGTGGCTACACCTTC.

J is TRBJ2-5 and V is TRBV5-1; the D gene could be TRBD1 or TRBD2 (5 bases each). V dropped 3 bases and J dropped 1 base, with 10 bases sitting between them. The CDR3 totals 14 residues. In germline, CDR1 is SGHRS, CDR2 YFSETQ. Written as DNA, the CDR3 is TGCGCCAGCAGCTACCAGGGACGCCAAGAGACCCAGTACTTC. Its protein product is CASSYQGRQETQYF.

The CDR3 is CASSQPQGNTEAFF. In nucleotides, the CDR3 is TGTGCCAGCAGCCAACCACAGGGGAACACTGAAGCTTTCTTT. The chain recombines TRBV4-2 with TRBJ1-1; a weak D match, TRBD1 (6 bases). V was pared by 2 bases and J by 1 base, with 8 bases between. The germline gives CDR1 LGHNA, CDR2 YNFKEQ. The CDR3 loop spans 14 amino acids.

CDR3 nucleotide sequence: TGTGCCAGCAGCCCGAGTCTTCCAGATACGCAGTATTTT. Its translation is CASSPSLPDTQYF. V is TRBV9 and J is TRBJ2-3; D is ambiguous. Germline values: CDR1 SGDLS, CDR2 YYNGEE. The CDR3 totals 13 residues. With 4 bases removed from V and 4 bases from J, the gap between germline ends came to 10 bases. The full variable domain, with the rest looked up from reference TRBV9 and TRBJ2-3, is DSGVTQTPKHLITATGQRVTLRCSPRSGDLSVYWYQQSLDQGLQFLIQYYNGEERAKGNILERFSAQQFPDLHSELNLSSLELGDSALYFCASSPSLPDTQYFGPGTRLTVL.

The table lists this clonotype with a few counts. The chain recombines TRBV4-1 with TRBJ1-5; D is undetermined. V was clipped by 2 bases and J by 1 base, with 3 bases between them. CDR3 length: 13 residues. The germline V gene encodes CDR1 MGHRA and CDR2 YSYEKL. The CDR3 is CASSQLSNQPQHF. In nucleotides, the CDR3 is TGCGCCAGCAGCCAACTGAGCAATCAGCCCCAGCATTTT.

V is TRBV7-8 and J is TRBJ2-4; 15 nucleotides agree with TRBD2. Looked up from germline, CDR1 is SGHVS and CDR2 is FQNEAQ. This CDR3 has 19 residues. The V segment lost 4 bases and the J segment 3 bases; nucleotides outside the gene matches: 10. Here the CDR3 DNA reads TGTGCCAGCAGCTCAGGACTAGCGGGGGGGCGAGTCGGCAAAAACATTCAGTACTTC. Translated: CASSSGLAGGRVGKNIQYF.

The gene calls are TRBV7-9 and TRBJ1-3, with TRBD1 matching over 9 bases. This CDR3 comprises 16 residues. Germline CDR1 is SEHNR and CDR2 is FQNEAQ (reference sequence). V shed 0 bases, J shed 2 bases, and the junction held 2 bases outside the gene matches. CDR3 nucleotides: TGTGCCAGCAGCTTAGCCGGGACAGGGACTGGAAACACCATATATTTT. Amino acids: CASSLAGTGTGNTIYF.

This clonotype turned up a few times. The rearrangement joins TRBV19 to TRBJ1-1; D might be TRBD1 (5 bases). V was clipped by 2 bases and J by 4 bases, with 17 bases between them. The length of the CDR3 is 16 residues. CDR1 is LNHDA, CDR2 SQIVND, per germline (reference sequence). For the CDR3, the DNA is TGTGCCAGTAGTATATGGGCTGCAGGGTCGGGCACTGAAGCTTTCTTT. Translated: CASSIWAAGSGTEAFF.

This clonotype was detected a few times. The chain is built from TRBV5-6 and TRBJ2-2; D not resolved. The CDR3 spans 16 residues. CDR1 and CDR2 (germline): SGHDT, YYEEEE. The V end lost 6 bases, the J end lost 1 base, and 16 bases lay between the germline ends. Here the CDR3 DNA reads TGTGCCAGCACGACCAGAGTGCGGCAGAACACCGGGGAGCTGTTTTTT. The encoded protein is CASTTRVRQNTGELFF.

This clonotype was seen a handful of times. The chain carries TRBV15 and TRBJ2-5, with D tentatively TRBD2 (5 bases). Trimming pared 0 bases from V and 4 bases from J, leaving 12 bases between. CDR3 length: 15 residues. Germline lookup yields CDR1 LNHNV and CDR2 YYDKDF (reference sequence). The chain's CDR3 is CATSRDRAGGETQYF. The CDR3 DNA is TGTGCCACCAGCAGAGACCGCGCAGGAGGAGAGACCCAGTACTTC.

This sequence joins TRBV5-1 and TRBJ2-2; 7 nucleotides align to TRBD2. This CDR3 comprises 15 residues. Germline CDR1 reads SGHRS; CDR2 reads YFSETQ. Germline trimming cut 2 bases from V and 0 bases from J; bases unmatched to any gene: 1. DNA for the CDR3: TGCGCCAGCAGCTTACGGGAGGCGAACACCGGGGAGCTGTTTTTT. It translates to CASSLREANTGELFF.

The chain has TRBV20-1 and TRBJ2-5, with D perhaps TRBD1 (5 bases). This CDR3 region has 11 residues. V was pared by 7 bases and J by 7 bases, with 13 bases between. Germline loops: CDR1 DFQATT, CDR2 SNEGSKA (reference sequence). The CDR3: CSGGASGTQYF. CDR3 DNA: TGCAGTGGTGGGGCCTCCGGGACCCAGTACTTC.

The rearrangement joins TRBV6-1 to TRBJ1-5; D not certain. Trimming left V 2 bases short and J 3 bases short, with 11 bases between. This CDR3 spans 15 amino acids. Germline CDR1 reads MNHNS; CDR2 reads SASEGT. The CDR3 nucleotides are TGTGCCAGCAGTGAAAGTCCGGGAGACAATCAGCCCCAGCATTTT. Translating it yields CASSESPGDNQPQHF.

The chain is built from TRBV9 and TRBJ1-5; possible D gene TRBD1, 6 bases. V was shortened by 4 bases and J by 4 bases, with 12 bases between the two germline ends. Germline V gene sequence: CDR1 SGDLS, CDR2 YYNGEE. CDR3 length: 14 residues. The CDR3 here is CASSIQGRNQPQHF. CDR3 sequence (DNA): TGTGCCAGCAGCATACAGGGTCGTAATCAGCCCCAGCATTTT. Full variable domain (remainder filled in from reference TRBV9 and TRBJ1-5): DSGVTQTPKHLITATGQRVTLRCSPRSGDLSVYWYQQSLDQGLQFLIQYYNGEERAKGNILERFSAQQFPDLHSELNLSSLELGDSALYFCASSIQGRNQPQHFGDGTRLSIL.

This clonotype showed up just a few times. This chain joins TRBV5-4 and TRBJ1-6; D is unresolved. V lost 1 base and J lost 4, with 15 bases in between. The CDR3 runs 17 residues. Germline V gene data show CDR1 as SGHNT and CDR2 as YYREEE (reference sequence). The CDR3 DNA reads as TGTGCCAGCAGCTTGCGACTCGCTGCGGAGTATAATTCACCCCTCCACTTT. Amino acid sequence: CASSLRLAAEYNSPLHF. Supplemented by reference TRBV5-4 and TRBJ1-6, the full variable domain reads ETGVTQSPTHLIKTRGQQVTLRCSSQSGHNTVSWYQQALGQGPQFIFQYYREEENGRGNFPPRFSGLQFPNYSSELNVNALELDDSALYLCASSLRLAAEYNSPLHFGNGTRLTVT.

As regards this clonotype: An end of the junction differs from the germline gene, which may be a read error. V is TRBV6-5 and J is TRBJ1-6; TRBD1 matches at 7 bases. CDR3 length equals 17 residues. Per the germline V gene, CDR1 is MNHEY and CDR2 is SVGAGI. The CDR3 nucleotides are TGTGCCAGCAGTTGGGACAGACCAAGCTCCTATACTTCACCCCTCCACTTT. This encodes CASSWDRPSSYTSPLHF.

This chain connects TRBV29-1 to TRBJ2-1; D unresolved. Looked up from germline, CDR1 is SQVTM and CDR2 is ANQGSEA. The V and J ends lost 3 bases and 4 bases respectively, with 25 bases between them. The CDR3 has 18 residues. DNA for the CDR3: TGCAGCGTTGACTCCCGTAGGGCCTCGTCGATGTCTTACAATGAGCAGTTCTTC. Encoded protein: CSVDSRRASSMSYNEQFF.

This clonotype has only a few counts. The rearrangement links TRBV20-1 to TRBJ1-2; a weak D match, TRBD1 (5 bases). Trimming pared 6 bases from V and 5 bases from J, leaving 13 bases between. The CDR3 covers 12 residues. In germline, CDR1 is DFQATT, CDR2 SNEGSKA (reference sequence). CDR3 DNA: TGCAGTGCCCTGGGAGGGGCGTATGGCTACACCTTC. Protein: CSALGGAYGYTF.

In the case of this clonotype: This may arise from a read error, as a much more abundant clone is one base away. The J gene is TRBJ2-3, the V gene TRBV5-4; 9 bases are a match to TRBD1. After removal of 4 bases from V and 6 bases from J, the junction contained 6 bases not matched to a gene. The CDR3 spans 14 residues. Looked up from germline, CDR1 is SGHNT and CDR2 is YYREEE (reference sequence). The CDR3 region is CASSTDRGSDTQYF. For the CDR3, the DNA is TGTGCCAGCAGCACCGACAGGGGGTCGGATACGCAGTATTTT. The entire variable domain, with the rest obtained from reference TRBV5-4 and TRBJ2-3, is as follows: ETGVTQSPTHLIKTRGQQVTLRCSSQSGHNTVSWYQQALGQGPQFIFQYYREEENGRGNFPPRFSGLQFPNYSSELNVNALELDDSALYLCASSTDRGSDTQYFGPGTRLTVL.

The CDR3 DNA is TGCGCCAGCAGCCGAAATTCCCAGGGGTCACAGAATGAAAAACTGTTTTTT. Translation gives CASSRNSQGSQNEKLFF. The chain employs TRBV4-1 and TRBJ1-4; D is perhaps TRBD1 (6 bases). V lost 4 bases, J lost 5 bases, and 20 bases lay in between. CDR3 length: 17 amino acids. CDR1 is MGHRA, CDR2 YSYEKL, per germline.